This TCR beta chain is from a study of neoadjuvant anti-PD-1 for oral cavity cancer. The CDR3 contains 14 residues. V lost 6 bases to trimming and J lost 2 bases, with 13 bases between them. Germline values: CDR1 KGHSH, CDR2 LQKENI. The data were produced by immunoSEQ multiplex PCR, yet TCRdb's version contains in-frame clones alone and is incomplete. The sample consists of 9,400 or so clones, about 68% of them appearing once. Cohort: HPV-negative, locally advanced oral cavity squamous cell carcinoma patients. The V gene is TRBV18, the J gene TRBJ1-2; tentatively, D is TRBD1 (5 bases). This TCR was sampled from a person between 40 and 80 years old with oral cavity squamous cell carcinoma. Sequences were derived from tumor tissue, sampled before nivolumab (anti-PD-1) treatment. The CDR3 region is CASSDLAGNYGYTF. CDR3 DNA: TGTGCCAGCTCTGACCTGGCAGGGAACTATGGCTACACCTTC.